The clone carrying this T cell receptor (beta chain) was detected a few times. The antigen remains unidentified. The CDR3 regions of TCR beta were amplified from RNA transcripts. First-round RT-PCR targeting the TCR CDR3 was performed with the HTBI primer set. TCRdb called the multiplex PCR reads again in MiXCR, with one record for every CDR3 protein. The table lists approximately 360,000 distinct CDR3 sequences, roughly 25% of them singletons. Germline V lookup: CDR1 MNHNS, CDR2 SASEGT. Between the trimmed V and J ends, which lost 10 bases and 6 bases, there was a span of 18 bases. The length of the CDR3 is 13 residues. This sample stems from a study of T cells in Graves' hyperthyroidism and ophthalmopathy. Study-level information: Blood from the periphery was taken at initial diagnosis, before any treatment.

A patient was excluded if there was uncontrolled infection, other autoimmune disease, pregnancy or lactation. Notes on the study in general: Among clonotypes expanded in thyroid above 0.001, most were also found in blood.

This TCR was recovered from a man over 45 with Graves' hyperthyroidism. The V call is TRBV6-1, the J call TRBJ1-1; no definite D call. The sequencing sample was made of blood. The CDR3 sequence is CATQGREGSEAFF. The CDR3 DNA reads TGTGCCACCCAAGGCCGAGAAGGGTCTGAAGCTTTCTTT.